Presented here are 25 T cell receptor beta chains from one specimen sequenced in a study of blood T cell repertoires in COVID-19. Assay used: immunoSEQ multiplex PCR; TCRdb lists only in-frame clones, some missing. The data hold about 420,000 clones, with about 90% observed a single time. Sequencing was carried out using peripheral blood. These receptor sequences come from a man between 18 and 35 years old with COVID-19, enrolled during active disease.

The chain employs TRBV7-9 and TRBJ1-2; the match to TRBD1 covers 7 bases. V shed 2 bases and J 0 bases; nucleotides not matched to a gene: 15. CDR1 and CDR2 from the germline V gene are SEHNR and FQNEAQ (reference sequence). The CDR3 runs 19 residues. CDR3 bases: TGTGCCAGCAGCTTACTTAAGGGACAGAACCCAATTCCTAACTATGGCTACACCTTC. It codes for CASSLLKGQNPIPNYGYTF.

V usage is TRBV7-9 and J usage is TRBJ2-1, with 10 bases aligning to TRBD2. The germline CDR1 and CDR2 sequences are SEHNR and FQNEAQ (reference sequence). The CDR3 has 16 amino acids. Trimming cost V 5 bases and J 7 bases; bases outside gene matches: 11. The CDR3 DNA is TGTGCCAGCAGCCTTGGCAGCGGGAGGGCCCGGAATGAGCAGTTCTTC. Its translation: CASSLGSGRARNEQFF.

This clone was seen once. The genes are TRBV5-6 and TRBJ2-7; 8 bases are shared with TRBD2. CDR1 SGHDT and CDR2 YYEEEE come from the germline V gene. Trimming cost V 4 bases and J 0 bases; bases outside gene matches: 9. CDR3 length equals 16 residues. In DNA form, the CDR3 reads TGTGCCAGCAGCCCGCCGGGAGGGGGAAACTCCTACGAGCAGTACTTC. Its protein product is CASSPPGGGNSYEQYF.

This clone was recorded a few times. The chain has TRBV2 and TRBJ1-5; a possible D gene is TRBD1 (6 bases). The CDR3 runs to 13 residues. Germline V gene lookup returns CDR1 SNHLY and CDR2 FYNNEI. V was clipped by 5 bases and J by 2 bases, with 7 bases between them. CDR3 region: CASSSGGNQPQHF. The CDR3 nucleotides are TGTGCCAGCAGTTCAGGGGGCAATCAGCCCCAGCATTTT. Looking up the rest from reference TRBV2 and TRBJ1-5 gives the full variable domain: EPEVTQTPSHQVTQMGQEVILRCVPISNHLYFYWYRQILGQKVEFLVSFYNNEISEKSEIFDDQFSVERPDGSNFTLKIRSTKLEDSAMYFCASSSGGNQPQHFGDGTRLSIL.

The chain recombines TRBV7-2 with TRBJ1-2; D unclear. V was trimmed by 3 bases and J by 0 bases, leaving 8 bases between them. CDR1 and CDR2 from the germline V gene are SGHTA and FQGNSA. CDR3 length: 14 residues. CDR3 region: CASSFGQTNYGYTF. The CDR3 DNA reads TGTGCCAGCAGCTTTGGCCAGACTAACTATGGCTACACCTTC.

The J gene is TRBJ2-3, the V gene TRBV11-3, with TRBD1 matching 7 bases. V dropped 4 bases and J dropped 1; count of bases not matched to a gene: 5. The CDR3 length is 15 residues. Germline values: CDR1 SGHNT, CDR2 YENEEA. The CDR3, as DNA: TGTGCCAGCAGCTCCCGACAGGGCCGCACAGATACGCAGTATTTT. Translating gives CASSSRQGRTDTQYF.

V and J are TRBV5-1 and TRBJ2-7; 13 bases map to TRBD2. Trimming at V came to 4 bases and at J to 4 bases, leaving 5 bases not matched to a gene. The CDR3 loop spans 15 amino acids. From germline, CDR1 is SGHRS and CDR2 YFSETQ. CDR3 in amino acids: CASSEVGLAGYEQYF. The CDR3 coding sequence is TGCGCCAGCAGCGAAGTGGGACTAGCGGGGTACGAGCAGTACTTC.

This sequence joins TRBV18 and TRBJ2-5; TRBD2 agrees at 7 bases. The CDR3 is 15 amino acids. V was pared by 5 bases and J by 2 bases, with 8 bases of the junction left unmatched. Germline lookup yields CDR1 KGHSH and CDR2 LQKENI. The CDR3 nucleotides read TGTGCCAGCTCATTACTACTAGCGATTCAAGAGACCCAGTACTTC. It yields the protein CASSLLLAIQETQYF.

The J gene is TRBJ2-1, the V gene TRBV5-6; perhaps TRBD1 as D (6 bases). Trimming left V 4 bases short and J 8 bases short, with 10 bases between. Per germline, CDR1 SGHDT and CDR2 YYEEEE. The CDR3 is made up of 12 amino acids. CDR3 in amino acids: CASSLYRDEQFF. In DNA form, the CDR3 reads TGTGCCAGCAGCCTATACAGGGATGAGCAGTTCTTC.

V usage is TRBV12-5 and J usage is TRBJ1-1; D is perhaps TRBD1 (6 bases). V lost 2 bases and J 7 bases, leaving 17 bases between the germline ends. There are 15 residues in the CDR3. CDR1 is LGHNT and CDR2 is FRNRAP in the germline V gene. The CDR3, as DNA: TGTGCTAGTGGTTTGTGGGGGGGCGCGAGGAATGAAGCTTTCTTT. Translating it yields CASGLWGGARNEAFF.

The V and J genes are TRBV27 and TRBJ2-5; possibly TRBD2 for D (6 bases). The CDR3 is made up of 16 amino acids. Germline CDR1 is MNHEY and CDR2 is SMNVEV (reference sequence). The V end lost 5 bases, the J end lost 2 bases, and 18 bases lay between the germline ends. The CDR3 nucleotides are TGTGCCAGCAGTCTCAATACGGGGGTAAGACAAGAGACCCAGTACTTC. Translation gives CASSLNTGVRQETQYF.

The V and J genes are TRBV19 and TRBJ1-5; D might be TRBD1 (6 bases). The CDR3 runs 17 residues. V lost 3 bases to trimming and J lost 4 bases, with 19 bases between them. Germline lookup yields CDR1 LNHDA and CDR2 SQIVND (reference sequence). CDR3 in amino acids: CASSIIAAGGRNQPQHF. CDR3 coding DNA: TGTGCCAGTAGTATTATAGCCGCGGGGGGCAGAAATCAGCCCCAGCATTTT.

This chain joins TRBV7-6 and TRBJ2-7, with TRBD1 matching over 7 bases. CDR1 is SGHVS, CDR2 FNYEAQ, per germline. This CDR3 contains 17 residues. Germline trimming cut 1 base from V and 2 bases from J; bases unmatched to any gene: 11. This chain's CDR3 is CASSLGPPTGNPYEQYF. Here the CDR3 DNA reads TGTGCCAGCAGCTTAGGCCCTCCGACAGGGAACCCCTACGAGCAGTACTTC.

This chain joins TRBV7-9 and TRBJ2-3, with 7 positions matching TRBD2. With V trimmed by 5 bases and J by 3 bases, 8 bases remained unmatched. The CDR3 runs to 15 residues. Germline V gene sequence: CDR1 SEHNR, CDR2 FQNEAQ (reference sequence). The chain's CDR3 is CASSPIWRETDTQYF. CDR3 DNA: TGTGCCAGCAGCCCCATTTGGCGGGAGACAGATACGCAGTATTTT.

This chain links TRBV27 with TRBJ2-1, with 12 bases fitting TRBD1. The CDR3 covers 17 residues. With V trimmed by 7 bases and J by 7 bases, 14 bases remained unmatched. In germline, CDR1 is MNHEY, CDR2 SMNVEV (reference sequence). As DNA, the CDR3 is TGTGCCAGCACCGCCGTCCTGGGACAGGGGGCGCCTAATGAGCAGTTCTTC. This codes for CASTAVLGQGAPNEQFF.

The V call is TRBV5-6, the J call TRBJ2-2; D is perhaps TRBD2 (6 bases). Germline values: CDR1 SGHDT, CDR2 YYEEEE. V shed 4 bases and J shed 7 bases, with 8 bases lying between them. The CDR3 extends over 12 amino acids. The CDR3 DNA reads TGTGCCAGCAGCCGGGGGAACGGGGAGCTGTTTTTT. This sequence encodes CASSRGNGELFF.

For this clone: The same CDR3 also results from other DNA sequences found in this sample. This chain connects TRBV6-5 to TRBJ2-7, with unresolved D. The CDR3 sequence is 14 residues long. Trimming shortened V by 2 bases and J by 1 base, and 9 bases separated the two germline ends. Germline values: CDR1 MNHEY, CDR2 SVGAGI. Written as DNA, the CDR3 is TGTGCCAGCAGTTACAGCCCCGGGTCCTACGAGCAGTACTTC. Amino acids: CASSYSPGSYEQYF.

This chain joins TRBV5-1 and TRBJ2-7; D gene unclear. CDR1 is SGHRS, CDR2 YFSETQ, per germline. V was clipped by 0 bases and J by 3 bases, with 10 bases between them. The CDR3 consists of 14 residues. The CDR3 protein is CASSLGQNNYEQYF. The DNA of the CDR3 is TGCGCCAGCAGCTTGGGTCAGAATAACTACGAGCAGTACTTC.

V gene TRBV5-6 combines with J gene TRBJ2-5; maybe TRBD2 (5 bases). CDR1 is SGHDT and CDR2 is YYEEEE in the germline V gene. Trimming cost V 5 bases and J 4 bases, with 15 bases left between them. The CDR3 length is 14 residues. The CDR3 sequence: CASSRTGIRETQYF. CDR3 nucleotide sequence: TGTGCCAGCAGTCGTACGGGGATAAGAGAGACCCAGTACTTC.

This chain joins TRBV27 and TRBJ2-1; 9 bases are a match to TRBD2. V lost 7 bases to trimming and J lost 5 bases; unmatched junction nucleotides: 3. Germline V gene data show CDR1 as MNHEY and CDR2 as SMNVEV (reference sequence). CDR3 size: 13 residues. In nucleotides, the CDR3 is TGTGCCAGCAAACGCGGGGGGGACAATGAGCAGTTCTTC. Translation: CASKRGGDNEQFF.

The chain carries TRBV2 and TRBJ2-2; D call uncertain. This CDR3 is 14 amino acids long. V shed 8 bases and J shed 0 bases, with 10 bases lying between them. The germline gives CDR1 SNHLY, CDR2 FYNNEI. CDR3 amino acids: CASESETNTGELFF. CDR3 nucleotide sequence: TGTGCCAGCGAGAGCGAGACGAACACCGGGGAGCTGTTTTTT.

In its sample, this clone was seen a few times. The gene calls are TRBV7-2 and TRBJ2-1, with no clear D. The CDR3 is 13 amino acids. The ends were cut back, 1 base at V and 5 bases at J, with 6 bases in the middle. Germline V lookup: CDR1 SGHTA, CDR2 FQGNSA. CDR3: CASSLGWHNEQFF. The CDR3 DNA reads TGTGCCAGCAGCTTAGGATGGCACAATGAGCAGTTCTTC.

The chain employs TRBV24-1 and TRBJ2-5; no reliable D call. CDR3 size: 13 residues. Germline CDR1 KGHDR, CDR2 SFDVKD. Between the trimmed V and J ends, which lost 3 bases and 0 bases, there was a span of 4 bases. The CDR3 bases are TGTGCCACCAGTGATCAGTACCAAGAGACCCAGTACTTC. Translating it yields CATSDQYQETQYF.

This clone appeared once. The sample contains more than one DNA sequence encoding this CDR3. The chain joins TRBV4-1 to TRBJ2-7; possible D gene TRBD1, 6 bases. This CDR3 is 15 amino acids long. Germline V gene data show CDR1 as MGHRA and CDR2 as YSYEKL. V was cut by 1 base and J by 0 bases, with 10 bases left in between. The CDR3 DNA sequence: TGCGCCAGCAGCCAAGCCACAGGGAGCTCCTACGAGCAGTACTTC. It encodes CASSQATGSSYEQYF.

The chain is built from TRBV6-6 and TRBJ2-5; the match to TRBD2 covers 10 bases. The CDR3 is made up of 14 amino acids. With 6 bases clipped from V and 4 bases from J, the junction kept 5 bases outside the gene matches. CDR1 is MNHNY and CDR2 is SVGAGI in the germline V gene (reference sequence). The CDR3 loop reads CASSPAGGGETQYF. The CDR3 region has the DNA TGTGCCAGCAGCCCAGCGGGGGGGGGAGAGACCCAGTACTTC.